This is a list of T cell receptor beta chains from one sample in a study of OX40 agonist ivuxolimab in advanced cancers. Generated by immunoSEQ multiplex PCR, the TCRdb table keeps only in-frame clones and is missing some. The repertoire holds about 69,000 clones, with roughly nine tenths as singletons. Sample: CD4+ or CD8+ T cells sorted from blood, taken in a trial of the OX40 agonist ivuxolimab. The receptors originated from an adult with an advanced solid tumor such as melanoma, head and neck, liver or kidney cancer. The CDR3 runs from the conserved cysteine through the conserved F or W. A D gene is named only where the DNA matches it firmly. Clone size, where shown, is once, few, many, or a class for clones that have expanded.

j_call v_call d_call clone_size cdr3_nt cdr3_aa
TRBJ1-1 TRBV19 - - TGTGCCAGCACACAAATACCCGGAGTAATGAACACTGAAGCTTTCTTT CASTQIPGVMNTEAFF
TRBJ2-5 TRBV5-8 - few TGTGCCAGCAGCTTGCCACCGGAGTGGGGAGAGACCCAGTACTTC CASSLPPEWGETQYF
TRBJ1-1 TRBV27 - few TGTGCCAGCAGTTTGCAGTCGGACACTGAAGCTTTCTTT CASSLQSDTEAFF
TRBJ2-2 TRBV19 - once TGTGCCAGCAGAACAGATACGAACACCGGGGAGCTGTTTTTT CASRTDTNTGELFF
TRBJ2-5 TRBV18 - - TGTGCCAGCTCACCCGTGGTAGAGACCCAGTACTTC CASSPVVETQYF
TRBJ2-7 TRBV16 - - TGTGCCAGCAGCCAATCCTCCTACGAGCAGTACTTC CASSQSSYEQYF
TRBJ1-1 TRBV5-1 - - TGCGCCAGCAGCTTGGCCCCAGGCTTGAACACTGAAGCTTTCTTT CASSLAPGLNTEAFF
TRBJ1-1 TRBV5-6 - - TGTGCCAGCAGCCAGGACAGATTAGCGATTACTGAAGCTTTCTTT CASSQDRLAITEAFF
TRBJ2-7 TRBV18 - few TGTGCCAGCTCTTCCAGCATTGCGGGTACCTCCTACGAGCAGTACTTC CASSSSIAGTSYEQYF
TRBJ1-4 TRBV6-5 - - TGTGCCAGCAGTTATTCGCGAGGGTTCACTAATGAAAAACTGTTTTTT CASSYSRGFTNEKLFF
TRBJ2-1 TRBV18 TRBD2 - TGTGCCAGCTCACCCCAGCGGGAGGGCCCGGGTGAGCAGTTCTTC CASSPQREGPGEQFF
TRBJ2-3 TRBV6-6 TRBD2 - TGTGCCAGCAGTTCGCGACTAGCGGGAGGCACAGATACGCAGTATTTT CASSSRLAGGTDTQYF
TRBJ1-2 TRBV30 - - TGTGCCTGGAGCCACCGGGGGCGAACGGGTGGCTACACCTTC CAWSHRGRTGGYTF
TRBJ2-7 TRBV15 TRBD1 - TGTGCCACCAGCAGAGCAAACAGGGGCGCCTACGAGCAGTACTTC CATSRANRGAYEQYF
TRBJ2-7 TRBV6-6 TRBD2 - TGTGCCAGCAGTCGGGGACTAGCTCGGAACGAGCAGTACTTC CASSRGLARNEQYF
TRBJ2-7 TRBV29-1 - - TGCAGCGTTGCTGGGGGAACCTACGAGCAGTACTTC CSVAGGTYEQYF
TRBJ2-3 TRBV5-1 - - TGCGCCAGCAGCCCGGGGAGCACAGATACGCAGTATTTT CASSPGSTDTQYF
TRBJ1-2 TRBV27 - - TGTGCCAGCAGTTTAGAGAGCGCTCCGAACCGGGCCCCTCTCTTCTATGGCTACACCTTC CASSLESAPNRAPLFYGYTF
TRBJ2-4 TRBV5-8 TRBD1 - TGTGCCAGCAGCCCCAGGGACAGGACGTTAGCCAAAAACATTCAGTACTTC CASSPRDRTLAKNIQYF
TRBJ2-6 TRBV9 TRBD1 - TGTGCCAGCAGCCCTCAGACAGGGACGCGCGAAGCTGGGGCCAACGTCCTGACTTTC CASSPQTGTREAGANVLTF
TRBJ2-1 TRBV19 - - TGTGCCAGTGCTAACAGTGTGAGGTTGAGGCAGTTCTTC CASANSVRLRQFF
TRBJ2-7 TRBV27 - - TGTGCCAGCAGTTCGGGACTGGCAACGAGTAACGAGCAGTACTTC CASSSGLATSNEQYF
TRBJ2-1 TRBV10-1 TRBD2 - TGCGCCAGCAGTGAAATTGCGGGAGCCACCAATGAGCAGTTCTTC CASSEIAGATNEQFF
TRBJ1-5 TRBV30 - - TGTGCCTGGAATAATAGGGGGAACAATCAGCCCCAGCATTTT CAWNNRGNNQPQHF
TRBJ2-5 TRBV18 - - TGTGCCAGCTCACCACCAAGGGGAGGTGGAGAGACCCAGTACTTC CASSPPRGGGETQYF
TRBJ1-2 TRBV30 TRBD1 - TGTGCCTGGACCACGGGGCAGGGGGATCACTATGGCTACACCTTC CAWTTGQGDHYGYTF
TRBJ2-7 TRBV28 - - TGTGCCAGCAGTTTTTCACAGGGTAGATACGAGCAGTACTTC CASSFSQGRYEQYF
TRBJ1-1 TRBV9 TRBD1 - TGTGCCAGCAGCGTAATAGGACAGGGCCCCATGAACACTGAAGCTTTCTTT CASSVIGQGPMNTEAFF
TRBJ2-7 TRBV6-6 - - TGTGCCAGCAGTTATGGCCAGGGGCCCTACGAGCAGTACTTC CASSYGQGPYEQYF
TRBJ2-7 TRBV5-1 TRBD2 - TGCGCCAGCAGCCCCGACAGCGGGAGGGCGTACGAGCAGTACTTC CASSPDSGRAYEQYF
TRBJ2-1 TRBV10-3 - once TGTGCCATCAGTAATAACAATGAGCAGTTCTTC CAISNNNEQFF
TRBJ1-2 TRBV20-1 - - TGCAGTGTACCTTTTACCTATGGCTACACCTTC CSVPFTYGYTF
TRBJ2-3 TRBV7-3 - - TGTGCCAGCAGCTTATCGGATACGCAGTATTTT CASSLSDTQYF
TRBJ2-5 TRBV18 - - TGTGCCAGCTCAGCTCAAGAGACCCAGTACTTC CASSAQETQYF
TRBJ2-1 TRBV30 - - TGTGCCTGGAGTAAGCGTCGCTTCAATGAGCAGTTCTTC CAWSKRRFNEQFF
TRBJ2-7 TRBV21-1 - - TGTGCCAGCAGCAAAGCGGGGGACCACTCCTACGAGCAGTACTTC CASSKAGDHSYEQYF
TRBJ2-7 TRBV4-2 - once TGTGCCAGCAGCCAAGTACCGGGACTCAACTACGAGCAGTACTTC CASSQVPGLNYEQYF
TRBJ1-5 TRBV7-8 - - TGTGCCAGCAGCTTAGACCATAATCAGCCCCAGCATTTT CASSLDHNQPQHF
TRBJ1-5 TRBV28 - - TGTGCCAGCAGTTTGGTTACGGCCAATCAGCCCCAGCATTTT CASSLVTANQPQHF
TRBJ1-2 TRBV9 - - TGTGCCAGCAGCACCGGGCCGCAGGGCTACACCTTC CASSTGPQGYTF
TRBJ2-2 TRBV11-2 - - TGTGCCAGCAGCACGGACCGCACGAACACCGGGGAGCTGTTTTTT CASSTDRTNTGELFF
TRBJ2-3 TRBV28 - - TGTGCCAGCAGTCGTAATAGCGGAGGGGGAGATACGCAGTATTTT CASSRNSGGGDTQYF
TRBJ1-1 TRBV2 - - TGTGCCAGCAGCCAGACAGGCCCAGTGGGGAAGTTT CASSQTGPVGKF
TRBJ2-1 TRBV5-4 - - TGTGCCAGCAGCCCGTTAGGGACTCCCCTCTATGAGCAGTTCTTC CASSPLGTPLYEQFF
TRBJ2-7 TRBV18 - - TGTGCCAGCTCACCAGGGCTCAGCTCCTACGAGCAGTACTTC CASSPGLSSYEQYF
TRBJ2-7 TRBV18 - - TGTGCCAGCTCACCACCTGGTCCTCTCGAGCAGTACTTC CASSPPGPLEQYF
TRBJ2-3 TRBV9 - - TGTGCCAGCAGCGCACAGATAGCGGTCACAGATACGCAGTATTTT CASSAQIAVTDTQYF
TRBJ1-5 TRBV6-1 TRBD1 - TGTGCCAGCAGTGATAAGGGACAGGGGGCCCGTCAGCCCCAGCATTTT CASSDKGQGARQPQHF
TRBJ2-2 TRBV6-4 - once TGTGCCAGCAAAGCGGAAGCGAACACCGGGGAGCTGTTTTTT CASKAEANTGELFF
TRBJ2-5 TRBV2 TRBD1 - TGTGCCAGCAGGGGCCCACGACAGGGGGCAGGAGAGACCCAGTACTTC CASRGPRQGAGETQYF
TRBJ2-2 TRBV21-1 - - TGTGCCAGCAGCAAAGCCAGTGTGACTAGCGGGAGGGCCAGTATCACCGGGGAGCTGTTTTTT CASSKASVTSGRASITGELFF
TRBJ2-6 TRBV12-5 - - TGTGCTAGTGGTTTTTCTGGGGCCAACGTCCTGACTTTC CASGFSGANVLTF
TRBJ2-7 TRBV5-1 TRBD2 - TGCGCCAGCAGCTTAATTGCAGGGACTATTCCCGACGAGCAGTACTTC CASSLIAGTIPDEQYF
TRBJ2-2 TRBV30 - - TGTGCCTTCTCCCCACCGAACACCGGGGAGCTGTTTTTT CAFSPPNTGELFF
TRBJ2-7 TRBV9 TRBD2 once TGTGCCAGCAGCACTAGCGGTAGCTCCTACGAGCAGTACTTC CASSTSGSSYEQYF
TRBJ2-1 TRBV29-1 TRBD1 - TGCAGCGTTGACAGGGGGCGAGAGAATGAGCAGTTCTTC CSVDRGRENEQFF
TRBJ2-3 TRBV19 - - TGTGCCAGTAGTACTAGCCCAGATACGCAGTATTTT CASSTSPDTQYF